This TCR beta chain was captured in a study of T cell responses to AZD1222 COVID-19 vaccine. Study-level points and caveats: Unmutated variant regions are reportedly targeted by nearly half of spike-specific TCRs. Seropositivity was recorded at baseline in only a handful of AZD1222 recipients. Without day 14 samples, only post-peak T cell repertoires were studied.

Libraries were prepared by immunoSEQ multiplex PCR; TCRdb keeps only in-frame clonotypes and omits some of them. The table shows about 97,000 clones, with roughly 84% occurring only once. With respect to this clone: What it binds is unknown.

This TCR was sampled from an adult in good health. The input for sequencing was peripheral blood, taken on day 0 of AZD1222 vaccination.

CDR3 region: CASGHALQGRGNQPQHF. CDR3 coding DNA: TGCGCCAGCGGACACGCTTTACAGGGACGAGGCAATCAGCCCCAGCATTTT. The chain combines TRBV4-1 with TRBJ1-5; tentatively, D is TRBD1 (6 bases). This CDR3 contains 17 residues. Germline V lookup: CDR1 MGHRA, CDR2 YSYEKL. Trimming removed 8 bases at V and 2 bases at J, with 22 bases between.